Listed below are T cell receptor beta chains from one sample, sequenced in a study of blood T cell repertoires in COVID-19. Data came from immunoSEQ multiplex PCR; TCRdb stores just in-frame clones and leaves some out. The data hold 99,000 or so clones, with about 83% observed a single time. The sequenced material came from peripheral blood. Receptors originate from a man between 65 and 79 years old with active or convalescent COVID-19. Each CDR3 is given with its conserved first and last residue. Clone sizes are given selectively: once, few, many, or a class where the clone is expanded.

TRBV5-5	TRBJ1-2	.	CASSSSRTGDNYGYTF
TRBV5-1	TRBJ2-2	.	CASGNLAGGPGELFF
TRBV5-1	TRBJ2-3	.	CASSSEGSSTDTQYF
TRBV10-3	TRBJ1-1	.	CAISEYRAEAFF
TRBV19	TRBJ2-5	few	CASSRAGGVQETQYF
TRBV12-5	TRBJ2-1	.	CASGLEGVTEQFF
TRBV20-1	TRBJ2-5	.	CSASRAGGRETQYF
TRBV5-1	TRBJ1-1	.	CASSSQGGNTEAFF
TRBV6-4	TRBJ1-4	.	CASQPRGQGVLDEKLFF
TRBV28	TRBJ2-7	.	CASSLLSPGQGTPWEQYF
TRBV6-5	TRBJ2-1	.	CASSYAHNNEQFF
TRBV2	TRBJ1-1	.	CASTPRELNTEAFF
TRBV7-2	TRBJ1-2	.	CASSPRTTGDGGYTF
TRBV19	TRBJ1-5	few	CASSKRRLSNQPQHF
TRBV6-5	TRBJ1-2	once	CASSRGTGGSYGYTF
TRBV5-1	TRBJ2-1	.	CASSLGLAGAHSYNEQFF
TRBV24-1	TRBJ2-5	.	CATSDPRGTAETQYF
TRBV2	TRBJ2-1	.	CASIATSGGPSEQFF
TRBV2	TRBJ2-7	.	CASSSSLGGYEQYF
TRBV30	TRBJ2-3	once	CAWATRSVTDTQYF
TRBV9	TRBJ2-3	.	CASSVRGTVTDTQYF
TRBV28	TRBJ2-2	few	CASSLGGHNTGELFF
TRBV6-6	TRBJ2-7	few	CASSYHDRVDEQYF
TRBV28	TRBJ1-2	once	CASSQNYGYTF
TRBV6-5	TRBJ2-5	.	CASSRGLETQYF
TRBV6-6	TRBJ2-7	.	CASNTGGGFYEQYF
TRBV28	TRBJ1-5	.	CASSLRGAVNQPQHF
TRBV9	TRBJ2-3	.	CASSVQGPDTQYF
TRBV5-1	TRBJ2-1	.	CASSPDRAYNEQFF
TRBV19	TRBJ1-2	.	CASSVGTGGYTF
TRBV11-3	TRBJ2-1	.	CASSLHNEQFF
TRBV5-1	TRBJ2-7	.	CASSYSPGQGAYEQYF
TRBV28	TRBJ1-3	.	CASRSSPGNTIYF
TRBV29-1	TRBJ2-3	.	CSVEGTSGGTTDTQYF
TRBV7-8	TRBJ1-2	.	CASSLVSGVNYGYTF
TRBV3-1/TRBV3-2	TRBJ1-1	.	CASSQGTGTEAFF
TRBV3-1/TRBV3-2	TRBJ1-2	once	CASSQEAGTALFGYTF
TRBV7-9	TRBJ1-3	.	CASSFAGGPGNTIYF
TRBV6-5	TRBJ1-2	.	CASSLLRSHGYTF
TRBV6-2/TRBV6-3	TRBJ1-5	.	CASSYGPQPQHF
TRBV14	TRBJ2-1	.	CASSQDEGQGALGREQFF
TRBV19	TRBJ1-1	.	CASSISTGEGGNTEAFF
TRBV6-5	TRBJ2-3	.	CASSYGGAGTDTQYF
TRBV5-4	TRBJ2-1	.	CASSPTADRVNNEQFF